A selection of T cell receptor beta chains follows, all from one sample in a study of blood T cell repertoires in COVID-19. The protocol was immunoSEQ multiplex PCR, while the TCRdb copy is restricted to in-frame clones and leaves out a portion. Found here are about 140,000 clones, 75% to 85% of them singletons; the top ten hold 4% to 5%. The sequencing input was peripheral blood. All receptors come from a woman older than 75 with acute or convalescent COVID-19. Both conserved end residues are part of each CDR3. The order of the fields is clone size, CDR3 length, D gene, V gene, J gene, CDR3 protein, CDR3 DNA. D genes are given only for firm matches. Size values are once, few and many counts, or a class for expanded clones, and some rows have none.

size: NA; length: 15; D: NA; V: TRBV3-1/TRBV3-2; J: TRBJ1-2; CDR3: CASSQDWQGLYGYTF; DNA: TGTGCCAGCAGCCAAGATTGGCAGGGTCTCTATGGCTACACCTTC
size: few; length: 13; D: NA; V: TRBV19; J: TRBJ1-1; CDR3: CASSTTANTEAFF; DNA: TGTGCCAGTAGTACCACAGCGAACACTGAAGCTTTCTTT
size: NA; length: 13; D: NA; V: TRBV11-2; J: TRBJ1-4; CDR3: CASSLDGNEKLFF; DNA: TGTGCCAGCAGCTTAGATGGCAATGAAAAACTGTTTTTT
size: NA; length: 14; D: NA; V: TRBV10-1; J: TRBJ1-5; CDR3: CASSELPLGRPQHF; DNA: TGCGCCAGCAGTGAGTTACCTCTAGGTCGGCCCCAGCATTTT
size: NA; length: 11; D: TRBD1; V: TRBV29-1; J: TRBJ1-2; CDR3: CSVGQGGGYTF; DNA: TGCAGCGTCGGACAGGGGGGTGGCTACACCTTC
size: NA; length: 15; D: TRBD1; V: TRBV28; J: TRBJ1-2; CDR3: CASSLQGVRLSGYTF; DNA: TGTGCCAGCAGTCTTCAGGGGGTTAGGCTCTCTGGCTACACCTTC
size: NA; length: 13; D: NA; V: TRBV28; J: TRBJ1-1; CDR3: CAHRGEGNTEAFF; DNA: TGTGCCCACCGCGGGGAGGGAAACACTGAAGCTTTCTTT
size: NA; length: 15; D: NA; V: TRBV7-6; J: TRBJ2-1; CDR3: CASSFGGRGWNEQFF; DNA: TGTGCCAGCAGCTTTGGGGGCCGCGGATGGAATGAGCAGTTCTTC
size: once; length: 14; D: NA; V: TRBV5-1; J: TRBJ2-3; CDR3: CASSLARGTDTQYF; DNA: TGCGCCAGCAGCTTGGCCAGGGGCACAGATACGCAGTATTTT
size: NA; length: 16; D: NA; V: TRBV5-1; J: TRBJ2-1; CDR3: CASSLDQGRIYNEQFF; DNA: TGCGCCAGCAGCTTGGATCAGGGGCGGATCTACAATGAGCAGTTCTTC
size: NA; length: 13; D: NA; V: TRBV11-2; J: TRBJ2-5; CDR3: CASSQRYQETQYF; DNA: TGTGCCAGCAGCCAGCGTTATCAAGAGACCCAGTACTTC
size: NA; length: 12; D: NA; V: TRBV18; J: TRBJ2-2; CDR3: CASSTSTKELFF; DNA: TGTGCCAGCTCAACCAGTACCAAGGAGCTGTTTTTT
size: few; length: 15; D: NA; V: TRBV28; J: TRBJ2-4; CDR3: CASSDSSGTKNIQYF; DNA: TGTGCCAGCAGTGATTCCTCAGGAACCAAAAACATTCAGTACTTC
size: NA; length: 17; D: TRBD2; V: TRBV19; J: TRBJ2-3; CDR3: CASSILGLAVGTDTQYF; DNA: TGTGCCAGTAGTATATTAGGACTAGCGGTCGGCACAGATACGCAGTATTTT
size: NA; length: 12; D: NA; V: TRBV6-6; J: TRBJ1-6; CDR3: CASKSGDSPLHF; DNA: TGTGCCAGCAAATCGGGGGATTCACCCCTCCACTTT
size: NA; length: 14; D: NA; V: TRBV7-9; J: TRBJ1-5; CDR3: CASSLGGNNQPQHF; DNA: TGTGCCAGCAGCTTAGGAGGGAACAATCAGCCCCAGCATTTT
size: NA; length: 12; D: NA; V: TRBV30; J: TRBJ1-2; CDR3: CAWSQGNYGYTF; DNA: TGTGCCTGGAGTCAGGGAAACTATGGCTACACCTTC
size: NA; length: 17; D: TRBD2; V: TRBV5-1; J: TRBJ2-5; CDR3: CASSLAKGLAAQETQYF; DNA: TGCGCCAGCAGCTTGGCCAAGGGACTAGCAGCCCAAGAGACCCAGTACTTC
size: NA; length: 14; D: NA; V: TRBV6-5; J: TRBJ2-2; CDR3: CATSGSYHTGELFF; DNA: TGTGCCACCTCAGGGTCTTATCACACCGGGGAGCTGTTTTTT
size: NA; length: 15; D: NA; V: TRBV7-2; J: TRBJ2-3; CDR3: CASSLNGVGRHTQYF; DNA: TGTGCCAGCAGCTTAAACGGGGTAGGGCGCCATACGCAGTATTTT
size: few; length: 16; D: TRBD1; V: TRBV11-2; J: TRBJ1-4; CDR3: CASSPPYRDRNEKLFF; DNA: TGTGCCAGCAGCCCTCCCTACCGGGACAGGAATGAAAAACTGTTTTTT
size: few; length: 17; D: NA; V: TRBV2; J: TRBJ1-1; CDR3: CASSEYGRRYMNTEAFF; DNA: TGTGCCAGCAGTGAATATGGTAGGAGGTACATGAACACTGAAGCTTTCTTT
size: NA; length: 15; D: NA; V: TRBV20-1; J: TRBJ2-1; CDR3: CSASGVSGRINEQFF; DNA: TGCAGTGCTAGTGGGGTGTCGGGGAGAATCAATGAGCAGTTCTTC
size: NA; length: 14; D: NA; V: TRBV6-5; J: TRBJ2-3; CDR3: CASSYLASTDTQYF; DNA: TGTGCCAGCAGTTACTTGGCTAGCACAGATACGCAGTATTTT
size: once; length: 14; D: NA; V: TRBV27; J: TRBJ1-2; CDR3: CASRATGTNYGYTF; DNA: TGTGCCAGCAGGGCCACAGGGACCAACTATGGCTACACCTTC
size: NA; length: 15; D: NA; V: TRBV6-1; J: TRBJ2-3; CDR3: CASSDVEGLGDTQYF; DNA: TGTGCCAGCAGTGACGTCGAGGGATTGGGAGATACGCAGTATTTT
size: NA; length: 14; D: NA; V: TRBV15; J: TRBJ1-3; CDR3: CATRSGASGNTIYF; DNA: TGTGCCACCAGATCAGGGGCCTCTGGAAACACCATATATTTT
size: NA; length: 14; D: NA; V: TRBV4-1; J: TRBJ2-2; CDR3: CASSLRDFTGELFF; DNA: TGCGCCAGCAGCCTCCGGGACTTCACCGGGGAGCTGTTTTTT
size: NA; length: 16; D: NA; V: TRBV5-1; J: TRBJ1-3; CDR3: CASSYGEEIPGNTIYF; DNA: TGCGCCAGCAGCTATGGCGAGGAGATTCCTGGAAACACCATATATTTT
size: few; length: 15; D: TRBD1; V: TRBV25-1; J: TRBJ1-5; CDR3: CARTGTERASQPQHF; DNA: TGTGCCAGAACAGGGACAGAGAGGGCAAGTCAGCCCCAGCATTTT
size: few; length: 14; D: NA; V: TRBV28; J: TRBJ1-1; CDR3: CASAMGIGSSGAFF; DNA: TGTGCCAGCGCGATGGGAATTGGTTCGAGCGGAGCTTTCTTT
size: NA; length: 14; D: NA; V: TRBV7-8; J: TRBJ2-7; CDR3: CASSFSDRFFEQYF; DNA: TGTGCCAGCAGCTTTTCCGACAGGTTCTTCGAGCAGTACTTC
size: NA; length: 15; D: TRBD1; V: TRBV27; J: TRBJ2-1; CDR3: CASRLGQGFDNEQFF; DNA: TGTGCCAGCAGGTTAGGACAGGGGTTCGACAATGAGCAGTTCTTC
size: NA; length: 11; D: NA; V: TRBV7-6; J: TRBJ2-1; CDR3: CASSLRGEQFF; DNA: TGTGCCAGCAGCTTGCGTGGTGAGCAGTTCTTC
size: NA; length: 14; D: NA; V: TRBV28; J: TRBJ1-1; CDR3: CASSFHGVNTEAFF; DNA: TGTGCCAGCAGTTTCCACGGAGTGAACACTGAAGCTTTCTTT
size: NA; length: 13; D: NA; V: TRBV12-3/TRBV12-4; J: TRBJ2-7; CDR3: CASSSRQAYEQYF; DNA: TGTGCCAGCAGTTCCCGACAGGCCTACGAGCAGTACTTC
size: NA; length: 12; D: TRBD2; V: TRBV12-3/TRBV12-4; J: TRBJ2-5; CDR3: CASSLSGLAPYF; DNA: TGTGCCAGCAGTTTATCGGGACTAGCGCCGTACTTC
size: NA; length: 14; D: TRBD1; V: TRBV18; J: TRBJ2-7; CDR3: CASSPRTGDGEQYF; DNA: TGTGCCAGCTCACCGCGGACAGGGGATGGCGAGCAGTACTTC
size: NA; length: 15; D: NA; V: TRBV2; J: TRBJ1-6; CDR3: CASSDLLGPGSPLHF; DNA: TGTGCCAGCAGTGACCTCCTAGGGCCGGGGTCACCCCTCCACTTT
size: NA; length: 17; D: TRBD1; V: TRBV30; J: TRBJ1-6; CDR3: CAWSVVYVTGEASPLHF; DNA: TGTGCCTGGAGTGTAGTGTATGTGACAGGGGAGGCCTCACCCCTCCACTTT
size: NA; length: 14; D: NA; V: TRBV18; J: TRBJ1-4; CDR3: CASSQDRTNEKLFF; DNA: TGTGCCAGCTCACAGGACAGAACTAATGAAAAACTGTTTTTT
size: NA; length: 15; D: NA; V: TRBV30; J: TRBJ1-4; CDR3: CAWNRGGTSNEKLFF; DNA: TGTGCCTGGAACAGAGGAGGTACTTCTAATGAAAAACTGTTTTTT
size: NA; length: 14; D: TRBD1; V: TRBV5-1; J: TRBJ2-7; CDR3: CASSLAGTVYEQYF; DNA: TGCGCCAGCAGCTTGGCCGGGACAGTCTACGAGCAGTACTTC
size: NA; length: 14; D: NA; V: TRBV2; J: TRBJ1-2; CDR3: CVTVDSFLSYGYTF; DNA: TGTGTGACAGTAGACAGTTTTCTCTCCTATGGCTACACCTTC
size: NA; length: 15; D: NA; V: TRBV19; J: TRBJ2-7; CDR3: CASRKTGDSGDEQYF; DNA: TGTGCCAGTAGGAAAACAGGTGACTCGGGGGACGAGCAGTACTTC
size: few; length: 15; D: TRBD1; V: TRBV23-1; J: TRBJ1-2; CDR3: CASSQAGQGPYGYTF; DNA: TGCGCCAGCAGTCAGGCGGGACAGGGCCCCTATGGCTACACCTTC
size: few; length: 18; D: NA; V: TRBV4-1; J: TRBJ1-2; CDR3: CASSQVIRYRVGDYGYTF; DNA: TGCGCCAGCAGCCAAGTTATCCGCTACAGGGTGGGTGACTATGGCTACACCTTC
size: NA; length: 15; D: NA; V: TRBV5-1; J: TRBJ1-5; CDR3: CASSLAGNSNQPQHF; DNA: TGCGCCAGCAGCTTGGCGGGGAATAGCAATCAGCCCCAGCATTTT
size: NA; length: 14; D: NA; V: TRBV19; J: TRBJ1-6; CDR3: CASNDRSYNSPLHF; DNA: TGTGCCAGTAACGACAGATCTTATAATTCACCCCTCCACTTT
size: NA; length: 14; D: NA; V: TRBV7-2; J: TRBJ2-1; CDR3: CASSFSRQGNEQFF; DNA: TGTGCCAGCAGCTTCTCGCGGCAAGGAAATGAGCAGTTCTTC
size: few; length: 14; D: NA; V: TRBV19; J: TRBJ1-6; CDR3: CASKRSSYNSPLHF; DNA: TGTGCCAGTAAACGGAGCTCCTATAATTCACCCCTCCACTTT
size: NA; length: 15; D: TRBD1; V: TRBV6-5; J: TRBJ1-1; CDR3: CASRMAGQGNTEAFF; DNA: TGTGCCAGCAGAATGGCGGGACAGGGTAACACTGAAGCTTTCTTT
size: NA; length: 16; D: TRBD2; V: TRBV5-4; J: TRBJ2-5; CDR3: CASSSHTSGGPETQYF; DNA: TGTGCCAGCAGCTCGCACACTAGCGGGGGGCCAGAGACCCAGTACTTC
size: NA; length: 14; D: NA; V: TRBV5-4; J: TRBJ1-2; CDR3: CASTPGGNSYGYTF; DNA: TGTGCCAGCACACCTGGAGGGAACTCCTATGGCTACACCTTC
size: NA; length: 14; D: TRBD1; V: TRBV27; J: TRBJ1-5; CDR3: CASSRQGTNQPQHF; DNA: TGTGCCAGCAGCCGACAGGGCACCAATCAGCCCCAGCATTTT
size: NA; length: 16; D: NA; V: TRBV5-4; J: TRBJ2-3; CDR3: CASSPPGKGSTDTQYF; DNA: TGTGCCAGCAGCCCCCCTGGGAAGGGGAGCACAGATACGCAGTATTTT
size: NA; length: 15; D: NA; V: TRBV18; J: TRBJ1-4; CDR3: CASSPYGGPVEKLFF; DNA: TGTGCCAGCTCACCGTACGGGGGGCCGGTTGAAAAACTGTTTTTT
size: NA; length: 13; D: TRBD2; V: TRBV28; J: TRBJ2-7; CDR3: CASYDPGGYEQYF; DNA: TGTGCCAGCTACGACCCGGGGGGATACGAGCAGTACTTC
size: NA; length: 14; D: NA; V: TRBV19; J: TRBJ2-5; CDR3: CASSISWLGETQYF; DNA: TGTGCCAGTAGTATATCGTGGTTGGGCGAGACCCAGTACTTC
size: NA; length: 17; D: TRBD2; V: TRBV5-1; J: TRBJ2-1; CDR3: CASSPWTSGSSYNEQFF; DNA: TGCGCCAGCAGCCCGTGGACTAGCGGGAGCTCCTACAATGAGCAGTTCTTC